Given below is one T cell receptor beta chain in context. The sample belongs to a study of blood T cell repertoires in COVID-19. About the research overall: Italy, Spain and the United States were the sources of the convalescent and acute COVID-19 samples. T cells, B-cell-depleted T cells, or PBMCs supplied cDNA or gDNA.

V lost 4 bases to trimming and J lost 4 bases; unmatched junction nucleotides: 6. Germline-derived CDR1 and CDR2 are SGHDT and YYEEEE. The CDR3 has 14 residues. Authors' analysis steps: The authors estimated nucleated cell counts from reference gene primer amplification. Sequencing was performed with immunoSEQ multiplex PCR; in TCRdb, only in-frame clones are kept and a portion is missing. From that table come the V and J calls and clone size; the DNA was used to work out D and trimming. The sample lists around 99,000 clones, 84% seen once, with around 4.4% in the top ten. The clonotype comes from a human donor in a cohort sampled during active COVID-19. The chain is built from TRBV5-6 and TRBJ2-5, with 8 bases matching TRBD1. Material: peripheral blood. The chain's CDR3 is CASSIQGERETQYF. The CDR3 DNA follows: TGTGCCAGCAGCATACAGGGGGAGCGAGAGACCCAGTACTTC.